These 8 T cell receptor beta chains came from one sample sequenced in a study of blood T cell repertoires in COVID-19. Using immunoSEQ multiplex PCR, the repertoire was profiled, and TCRdb retains in-frame clones only, with some absent. The table shows roughly 250,000 clones, with approximately 80% occurring only once. Source material: peripheral blood. Source of these receptors: a woman between 40 and 55 years old with active or convalescent COVID-19.

This clone has a handful of counts. The chain combines TRBV9 with TRBJ1-1; no firm D call. Trimming cost V 3 bases and J 4 bases, with 10 bases left between them. The length of the CDR3 is 13 residues. Germline CDR1 is SGDLS and CDR2 is YYNGEE. The CDR3 coding sequence is TGTGCCAGCAGCGCGGGGTGGGGCACTGAAGCTTTCTTT. Protein: CASSAGWGTEAFF.

The rearrangement joins TRBV18 to TRBJ2-4; the D gene is possibly TRBD1 (7 bases). The V end lost 0 bases, the J end lost 8 bases, and 11 bases lay between the germline ends. Germline V gene sequence: CDR1 KGHSH, CDR2 LQKENI. CDR3 size: 14 residues. The DNA for the CDR3 is TGTGCCAGCTCACCACCGTCAGGGGGGCACATTCAGTACTTC. Translated: CASSPPSGGHIQYF.

The chain combines TRBV5-1 with TRBJ1-4; TRBD1 matches 9 bases. The CDR3 totals 14 residues. Trimming at V came to 5 bases and at J to 6 bases, leaving 5 bases not matched to a gene. Germline CDR1 is SGHRS and CDR2 is YFSETQ. DNA for the CDR3: TGCGCCAGCAGAACAGGGGGCGGTCATGAAAAACTGTTTTTT. Its translation: CASRTGGGHEKLFF.

V usage is TRBV28 and J usage is TRBJ1-2, with TRBD1 as a possible D gene (6 bases). Between the trimmed V and J ends, which lost 2 bases and 2 bases, there was a span of 6 bases. CDR3 length: 13 amino acids. From germline, CDR1 is MDHEN and CDR2 SYDVKM. The CDR3 protein is CASSLRGNYGYTF. The CDR3, as DNA: TGTGCCAGCAGTTTAAGGGGGAACTATGGCTACACCTTC.

The chain's CDR3 is CASSRRDRGNSPLHF. The DNA of the CDR3 is TGTGCCAGTAGTCGCCGGGACAGGGGAAATTCACCCCTCCACTTT. The chain combines TRBV19 with TRBJ1-6; TRBD1 matches at 10 bases. V trimming: 5 bases; J trimming: 7 bases; junction bases outside the gene matches: 5. The CDR3 is 15 residues long. CDR1 is LNHDA and CDR2 is SQIVND in the germline V gene (reference sequence).

V is TRBV12-3 or TRBV12-4 and J is TRBJ2-1, with a weak D call TRBD1 (5 bases). The V end was cut by 5 bases, the J end by 7 bases, with 12 bases between. The CDR3 is made up of 13 amino acids. The CDR3 DNA sequence: TGTGCCAGCAGTCCAGGGATGGGGAATGAGCAGTTCTTC. Its translation is CASSPGMGNEQFF.

The chain carries TRBV11-2 and TRBJ1-2; D not resolved. There are 15 residues in the CDR3. CDR1 is SGHAT and CDR2 is FQNNGV in the germline V gene. V was clipped by 2 bases and J by 6 bases, with 16 bases between them. CDR3 in amino acids: CASSLNGPLGHGYTF. The CDR3 coding sequence is TGTGCCAGCAGCTTAAACGGCCCCCTGGGCCATGGCTACACCTTC. Full variable domain (remainder filled in from reference TRBV11-2 and TRBJ1-2): EAGVAQSPRYKIIEKRQSVAFWCNPISGHATLYWYQQILGQGPKLLIQFQNNGVVDDSQLPKDRFSAERLKGVDSTLKIQPAKLEDSAVYLCASSLNGPLGHGYTFGSGTRLTVV.

The count of this clone is one. The gene calls are TRBV2 and TRBJ2-5; perhaps TRBD2 as D (7 bases). V was clipped by 2 bases and J by 4 bases, with 14 bases between them. Looked up from germline, CDR1 is SNHLY and CDR2 is FYNNEI. CDR3 length: 15 amino acids. The CDR3 DNA reads as TGTGCCAGCAGTGAAATGCGGGGGCCCCGAGAGACCCAGTACTTC. This sequence encodes CASSEMRGPRETQYF.